Presented here are 30 T cell receptor beta chains from one specimen sequenced in a study of cytomegalovirus exposure and HLA in healthy donors. PCR was performed using 60 Vbeta and 13 Jbeta primers. Sequenced by immunoSEQ multiplex PCR; TCRdb stores in-frame clones only, minus some. The sample consists of around 150,000 clones, about four fifths of them appearing once. The sequencing input was PBMCs. These receptors came from a man aged 30 to 45 in good health.

A few counts support this clone. The CDR3 here is CASSPRTSGGTGYEQYF. CDR3 bases: TGTGCCAGCAGCCCAAGGACTAGCGGAGGAACGGGCTACGAGCAGTACTTC. V and J are TRBV7-9 and TRBJ2-7, with 10 positions matching TRBD2. The CDR3 runs to 17 residues. J was trimmed by 3 bases and V by 5 bases; bases with no gene match: 13. The germline gives CDR1 SEHNR, CDR2 FQNEAQ (reference sequence).

The chain has TRBV7-9 and TRBJ2-1; D is undetermined. Germline V gene lookup returns CDR1 SEHNR and CDR2 FQNEAQ (reference sequence). The CDR3 sequence is 14 residues long. Trimming stripped 8 bases from V and 5 bases from J, with 16 bases between. The chain's CDR3 is CASPRNSLDNEQFF. CDR3 DNA sequence: TGTGCCAGCCCCCGGAATAGCCTAGACAATGAGCAGTTCTTC.

The rearrangement links TRBV29-1 to TRBJ2-3, with D maybe TRBD2 (5 bases). Per germline, CDR1 SQVTM and CDR2 ANQGSEA. This CDR3 contains 15 residues. The V end was cut by 4 bases, the J end by 0 bases, with 14 bases between. CDR3 protein: CSVVGSEGSTDTQYF. The CDR3 DNA reads as TGCAGCGTTGTGGGGAGCGAGGGAAGCACAGATACGCAGTATTTT.

This chain joins TRBV9 and TRBJ2-1; 7 positions agree with TRBD2. Germline trimming cut 4 bases from V and 8 bases from J; bases unmatched to any gene: 12. This CDR3 region has 15 residues. CDR1 and CDR2 (germline): SGDLS, YYNGEE. The CDR3: CASSPWGEGPHEQFF. The CDR3 DNA is TGTGCCAGCAGCCCGTGGGGGGAGGGCCCCCATGAGCAGTTCTTC.

Comment on this clone: It may be a read error: a sequence one base away is much more abundant. This sequence joins TRBV7-9 and TRBJ2-2; no definite D call. The germline CDR1 and CDR2 sequences are SEHNR and FQNEAQ (reference sequence). The CDR3 is made up of 14 amino acids. As DNA, the CDR3 is TGTTCCAGCAGCCCCCCGCAGGCCACCGGGGAGCTGTTTTTT. Protein sequence: CSSSPPQATGELFF.

This clone was observed a handful of times. The chain recombines TRBV18 with TRBJ2-5, with D possibly matching TRBD1 (5 bases). Trimming removed 6 bases from V and 6 bases from J, with 20 bases in between. CDR1 and CDR2 from the germline V gene are KGHSH and LQKENI. This CDR3 is 15 amino acids long. CDR3 region: CASSASVGAGKTQYF. The CDR3 nucleotides are TGTGCCAGCTCTGCGTCGGTTGGGGCCGGAAAGACCCAGTACTTC.

This clone was counted a few times. The CDR3 DNA sequence: TGTGCCAGCAGGCTGACAGGGGTAGAAGGCGGCTACACCTTC. It yields the protein CASRLTGVEGGYTF. V gene TRBV28 combines with J gene TRBJ1-2; TRBD1 agrees at 8 bases. V dropped 6 bases and J dropped 8; count of bases not matched to a gene: 11. Germline V gene data show CDR1 as MDHEN and CDR2 as SYDVKM. The CDR3 sequence is 14 residues long.

This clone was observed a handful of times. V usage is TRBV5-4 and J usage is TRBJ2-7; possibly TRBD1 for D (5 bases). Per germline, CDR1 SGHNT and CDR2 YYREEE (reference sequence). Trimming pared 5 bases from V and 2 bases from J, leaving 17 bases between. The CDR3 contains 15 residues. The CDR3 coding sequence is TGTGCCAGCAGTCCTGGACAAGGGCTGACCTACGAGCAGTACTTC. Translating gives CASSPGQGLTYEQYF.

The chain joins TRBV6-1 to TRBJ1-2; 8 nucleotides align to TRBD1. The CDR3 length is 13 residues. V lost 6 bases, J lost 6 bases, and 6 bases stayed unmatched. Germline CDR1 MNHNS, CDR2 SASEGT. The CDR3 spells CASRTRTGNGYTF. CDR3 nucleotides: TGTGCCAGCAGGACCAGGACAGGGAATGGCTACACCTTC.

The CDR3 DNA reads as TGTGCCAGCAGTCAACCGGGACTAGCGGGAGGGCCCAATGAGCAGTTCTTC. Translating gives CASSQPGLAGGPNEQFF. The gene calls are TRBV27 and TRBJ2-1; TRBD2 aligns across 16 bases. Losses at the gene ends were 5 bases for V and 6 bases for J; bases not matched to a gene: 7. The CDR3 extends over 17 amino acids. The germline gives CDR1 MNHEY, CDR2 SMNVEV (reference sequence).

The V call is TRBV19, the J call TRBJ1-1, with D possibly matching TRBD1 (5 bases). Trimming cost V 7 bases and J 5 bases, with 11 bases left between them. This CDR3 spans 12 amino acids. Germline assignment: CDR1 LNHDA and CDR2 SQIVND (reference sequence). This chain's CDR3 is CASKSGVTEAFF. The CDR3 DNA is TGTGCCAGTAAATCGGGGGTTACTGAAGCTTTCTTT.

This clone occurred a few times. The gene calls are TRBV5-3 and TRBJ1-5, with 8 bases fitting TRBD1. TRBV5-3 is noted as an ORF with a role that remains uncertain. This CDR3 is 14 amino acids long. Trimming removed 4 bases from V and 6 bases from J; junction bases left unmatched: 6. CDR3 coding DNA: TGTGCCAGAAGCCCCCAGGGGGCCTTTCAGCCCCAGCATTTT. Amino acids: CARSPQGAFQPQHF.

The V call is TRBV19, the J call TRBJ2-7, with 9 positions matching TRBD1. Losses at the gene ends were 5 bases for V and 3 bases for J; bases not matched to a gene: 5. CDR3 length: 14 residues. Per germline, CDR1 LNHDA and CDR2 SQIVND (reference sequence). CDR3 protein: CASSPRTGDYEQYF. The CDR3 DNA is TGTGCCAGTAGTCCTCGGACAGGGGACTACGAGCAGTACTTC. The complete variable domain, with remaining parts taken from reference TRBV19 and TRBJ2-7, reads DGGITQSPKYLFRKEGQNVTLSCEQNLNHDAMYWYRQDPGQGLRLIYYSQIVNDFQKGDIAEGYSVSREKKESFPLTVTSAQKNPTAFYLCASSPRTGDYEQYFGPGTRLTVT.

The rearrangement joins TRBV7-2 to TRBJ2-7; TRBD1 matches 7 bases. Losses at the gene ends were 5 bases for V and 3 bases for J; bases not matched to a gene: 7. This CDR3 spans 14 amino acids. Germline V lookup: CDR1 SGHTA, CDR2 FQGNSA. The CDR3: CASSPGTVLYEQYF. DNA of the CDR3: TGTGCCAGCAGCCCCGGGACAGTCCTCTACGAGCAGTACTTC.

The chain carries TRBV10-3 and TRBJ2-5; TRBD2 is a possible D gene (6 bases). CDR3 size: 16 residues. V was shortened by 3 bases and J by 4 bases, with 18 bases between the two germline ends. CDR1 and CDR2 (germline): ENHRY, SYGVKD. The CDR3 sequence: CAISDDMGQGGETQYF. CDR3 bases: TGTGCCATCAGTGATGATATGGGGCAGGGAGGAGAGACCCAGTACTTC.

This clone occurred a few times. The chain links TRBV5-5 to TRBJ1-1; D is perhaps TRBD1 (5 bases). Trimming took off 0 bases at V and 2 bases at J, with 8 bases between the two ends. This CDR3 comprises 14 residues. Germline V gives CDR1 SGHKS, CDR2 YYEKEE (reference sequence). In nucleotides, the CDR3 is TGTGCCAGCAGCTTGGGGGGGACTAACACTGAAGCTTTCTTT. Protein: CASSLGGTNTEAFF.

Remarks on this clone: In the same sample, other DNA sequences code for this CDR3. The chain uses TRBV4-1 and TRBJ2-7; D is uncertain. The CDR3 loop spans 13 amino acids. Germline lookup yields CDR1 MGHRA and CDR2 YSYEKL. V shed 1 base and J shed 1 base, with 5 bases lying between them. This CDR3 is CASSQAGSYEQYF. In nucleotides, the CDR3 is TGCGCCAGCAGCCAAGCCGGGTCCTACGAGCAGTACTTC.

This rearrangement joins TRBV30 to TRBJ2-4, with a tentative D call TRBD2 (5 bases). Germline CDR1 GTSNPN, CDR2 SVGIG (reference sequence). V dropped 5 bases and J dropped 3 bases, with 11 bases sitting between them. The CDR3 loop spans 13 amino acids. CDR3: CAWAAGVKNIQYF. The CDR3 nucleotides read TGTGCCTGGGCCGCCGGGGTCAAAAACATTCAGTACTTC.

The rearrangement links TRBV5-8 to TRBJ2-5; 8 nucleotides align to TRBD2. The V and J ends lost 5 bases and 1 base, in that order; junction bases with no gene match: 10. Germline V gene lookup returns CDR1 SGHTS and CDR2 YDEGEE. This CDR3 contains 16 residues. CDR3 sequence: CASRFGRGAIQETQYF. Here the CDR3 DNA reads TGTGCCAGCAGGTTTGGGCGGGGGGCCATCCAAGAGACCCAGTACTTC.

To note about this clone: One junction end disagrees with the germline gene, perhaps due to a read error. The chain combines TRBV6-5 with TRBJ1-2; weak D call: TRBD1 (5 bases). Germline assignment: CDR1 MNHEY and CDR2 SVGAGI. There are 16 residues in the CDR3. The chain's CDR3 is CASSHSEGHERYGYTF. DNA for the CDR3: TGTGCCAGCAGTCACTCAGAAGGACACGAGCGCTATGGCTACACCTTC.

V usage is TRBV10-3 and J usage is TRBJ2-2; possibly TRBD1 for D (6 bases). Trimming pared 7 bases from V and 7 bases from J, leaving 13 bases between. Looked up from germline, CDR1 is ENHRY and CDR2 is SYGVKD. This CDR3 is built from 13 residues. The CDR3, as DNA: TGTGCCATCACACGTTTAGGGGGCGGGGAGCTGTTTTTT. Translating gives CAITRLGGGELFF.

CDR3 protein: CATRQGGQPQHF. CDR3 nucleotides: TGTGCCACAAGACAGGGTGGACAGCCCCAGCATTTT. This rearrangement joins TRBV6-1 to TRBJ1-5, with TRBD1 matching 7 bases. The CDR3 covers 12 residues. V shed 10 bases, J shed 7 bases, and the junction held 7 bases outside the gene matches. Germline CDR1 MNHNS, CDR2 SASEGT.

The chain joins TRBV7-8 to TRBJ2-7, with no clear D. The V end was cut by 5 bases, the J end by 7 bases, with 15 bases between. This CDR3 contains 13 residues. CDR1 SGHVS and CDR2 FQNEAQ come from the germline V gene. The CDR3 nucleotides read TGTGCCAGCAGCACCCGGCCCGGCGGAGAGCAGTACTTC. Encoded protein: CASSTRPGGEQYF.

The rearrangement uses TRBV18 and TRBJ1-4, with a tentative D call TRBD1 (5 bases). The CDR3 spans 14 residues. Per germline, CDR1 KGHSH and CDR2 LQKENI. Trimming removed 2 bases from V and 7 bases from J, with 11 bases in between. DNA for the CDR3: TGTGCCAGCTCACCAATTGGCAGGGTTGAAAAACTGTTTTTT. Translation gives CASSPIGRVEKLFF.

This chain connects TRBV7-9 to TRBJ2-5; D unresolved. Matching the DNA end better, TRBJ2-7 makes the J call doubtful. The V gene's germline CDR1 is SEHNR and CDR2 FQNEAQ (reference sequence). The CDR3 length is 15 residues. CDR3 sequence (DNA): TGTGCCAGCAGCTTAGTGAGCTCTGGGCTATACGAGCAGTACTTC. Residues: CASSLVSSGLYEQYF.

V gene TRBV18 combines with J gene TRBJ1-2, with D unresolved. The length of the CDR3 is 14 residues. Looked up from germline, CDR1 is KGHSH and CDR2 is LQKENI. The V and J ends lost 3 bases and 4 bases respectively, with 12 bases between them. The CDR3 DNA reads as TGTGCCAGCTCACCGGGAGTCCCGCTCTATGGCTACACCTTC. This sequence encodes CASSPGVPLYGYTF. The whole variable domain, remainder taken from reference TRBV18 and TRBJ1-2, is NAGVMQNPRHLVRRRGQEARLRCSPMKGHSHVYWYRQLPEEGLKFMVYLQKENIIDESGMPKERFSAEFPKEGPSILRIQQVVRGDSAAYFCASSPGVPLYGYTFGSGTRLTVV.

The J gene is TRBJ2-7, the V gene TRBV19; 7 bases are a match to TRBD2. This CDR3 region has 14 residues. Germline V gene lookup returns CDR1 LNHDA and CDR2 SQIVND (reference sequence). Unmatched junction bases numbered 8, after V lost 2 bases and J lost 7 bases. CDR3 nucleotide sequence: TGTGCCAGTAGTATATTAGCGGGCTTGGGGGAGCAGTACTTC. Its protein is CASSILAGLGEQYF.

The chain uses TRBV11-2 and TRBJ1-1; no clear D gene. The CDR3 is 13 amino acids. The V end lost 5 bases, the J end lost 11 bases, and 18 bases lay between the germline ends. CDR1 SGHAT and CDR2 FQNNGV come from the germline V gene. CDR3 amino acids: CASSPHAGAGAFF. The CDR3 nucleotides are TGTGCCAGCAGCCCCCATGCCGGTGCAGGCGCTTTCTTT.

For the CDR3, the DNA is TGTGCCAGCAGCTTAGTTCTGAACTATGGCTACACCTTC. It yields the protein CASSLVLNYGYTF. V gene TRBV7-8 combines with J gene TRBJ1-2; D not certain. Trimming left V 1 base short and J 2 bases short, with 5 bases between. CDR1 and CDR2 from the germline V gene are SGHVS and FQNEAQ. The CDR3 contains 13 residues.

The chain carries TRBV7-2 and TRBJ1-4, with 7 positions matching TRBD1. Germline values: CDR1 SGHTA, CDR2 FQGNSA. The V and J ends lost 5 bases and 8 bases, in that order; junction bases with no gene match: 8. There are 14 residues in the CDR3. This CDR3 is CASSLGGAGEKLFF. The CDR3 DNA reads as TGTGCCAGCAGCCTAGGGGGCGCGGGGGAAAAACTGTTTTTT.